This section outlines one TCR beta chain sequence together with its context. What it recognizes is unknown. The entry originates in a study of T cells in Graves' hyperthyroidism and ophthalmopathy. Study findings and constraints: Most thyroid clonotypes expanded above 0.001 were also detected in blood.

TCR beta CDR3 regions were amplified from RNA. The TCR CDR3 first-round RT-PCR relied on the HTBI primer set. TCRdb reprocessed the multiplex PCR reads via MiXCR and lists one record per CDR3 protein. This sample has roughly 720,000 distinct CDR3 sequences, with 17% found just once. CDR1 is SNHLY, CDR2 FYNNEI, per germline. The CDR3 length is 14 residues. V lost 6 bases and J lost 5; bases outside the gene matches: 9. This chain connects TRBV2 to TRBJ2-5, with TRBD1 matching 7 bases. This sequence was found in a man in his forties or fifties with Graves' hyperthyroidism. Sequenced material: blood. Here the CDR3 DNA reads TGTGCCAGCAGCCCCGACAGGGTCTGGGAGACCCAGTACTTC. It codes for CASSPDRVWETQYF.